The present TCR beta chain was sequenced within a study of spatial heterogeneity in lung cancer. Trimming cost V 4 bases and J 2 bases, with 12 bases left between them. The CDR3 extends over 15 amino acids. Germline V gene lookup returns CDR1 MGHRA and CDR2 YSYEKL. Time point described: sample taken at primary tumor resection. The sequenced material consisted of unsorted whole RNA from tumor, nontumor lung or frozen PBMC. This clonotype was seen repeatedly, ten times or more. TCRdb fed the 5' RACE reads into MiXCR, producing one record per CDR3 protein. The repertoire has 25,000 to 35,000 distinct CDR3 sequences, 7.5% to 10% of them found once; the top ten carry 35% to 40%.

This receptor was identified in a female donor with early-stage non-small cell lung cancer. The material was PBMCs, obtained at surgery. This sequence joins TRBV4-1 and TRBJ2-4; D uncertain. CDR3 in DNA: TGCGCCAGCAGCCGCCTGGCACGGCCCAAAAACATTCAGTACTTC. Its translation: CASSRLARPKNIQYF.